This T cell receptor (beta chain) was identified in a study of cytotoxic CD8 clonotypes in ibrutinib-treated CLL (dated by TCRdb to about 2021). Regarding the study in general: The cohort was composed of approximately 11 relapsed/refractory and about 16 treatment-naive patients; IGHV unmutated status was identified in under 18 patients. Of the approximately 87 people in the trial, approximately 26 had longitudinal samples available. Cryopreserved peripheral blood mononuclear cells were collected before treatment, at response, and at either disease progression or sustained remission. On average, each sample had approximately 250,000 productive templates and about 89,000 productive rearrangements. Samples at response were collected after a median of about 11 months of treatment, with a range of about 6 to 36 months. Responses were partial in around 25 patients and complete in 2; after median around 68 months follow-up, about 14 stayed in remission and some twelve progressed. All remission and progressive disease samples were collected while patients were still receiving ibrutinib.

The goal of deep resolution MiSeq sequencing was a depth between 1 in 1 million and 1 in 200,000 T cells, and coverage averaged 10x per clonotype. The immunoSEQ hsTCRB Kit was used to generate TCR beta libraries. Processing in the source paper ran as follows. The data were analyzed with ImmunoSEQ Analyzer and ImmunoSEQ Data Assistant, and V, D and J gene assignments followed IMGT definitions. Clonality, which ranges from 0 to 1, was calculated as one minus the normalized Shannon entropy of productive rearrangement frequencies. Only overrepresented clonotypes making up at least 0.05% of each patient's repertoire were included in the public clonotype analysis. Some 12 age-matched healthy donor repertoires from immuneACCESS served as clonality controls. Entries here come from immuneACCESS through TCRdb and include only in-frame sequences with V and J called. Some clones fail to appear in such tables; in the studies checked, an unresolved V gene covers under half of the shortfall, and the cause of the remainder is unknown. The V and J calls and clone size come from that table; D and trimming were worked out from the DNA. For this sample the table gives approximately 47,000 clones, of which 60% to 70% were detected only once. The biggest ten clones account for roughly 21% of the sample.

As for this clone: Its antigen target is currently unknown. Base qualities are missing; no much larger clone stands one base away.

Results the study describes overall, beyond this receptor: Lymph node repertoires were not examined, and the timing of sampling was not matched between patients in sustained remission and those whose disease progressed. Baseline clonality exceeded that of age-matched healthy donors and correlated strongly with circulating CD8+ T-cell counts. Clonality rose at ibrutinib response, remained stable during sustained remission, and dropped back toward baseline at progression. Public clonotypes were found to be uncommon and were observed to contract or remain stable during treatment; the increase in clonality was shown to reflect expansion of private clonotypes at ibrutinib response.

The CDR3 goes from the cysteine to the phenylalanine over 14 residues. Only the CDR3 DNA stays, 42 bases, in frame from base 1. As encoded in the germline V gene, CDR1 is KGHSH while CDR2 is LQKENI. Trimming costs V 2 bases and J 4 bases, and their ends lie 11 bases apart. The time point label here, explained by the study, means: 24 months on ibrutinib. Around 2 micrograms of genomic DNA were extracted from cryopreserved PBMCs for TCR beta library preparation. Longitudinal blood samples from CLL patients receiving ibrutinib monotherapy were subjected to high-throughput TCR beta sequencing. Patients were enrolled in a phase 2 open-label single-center ibrutinib monotherapy trial.

This sequence uses TRBV18 and TRBJ1-2; no D gene is confidently identified. The sample here was PBMCs, taken after 24 months of ibrutinib treatment. This TCR derives from a human donor with chronic lymphocytic leukemia. The CDR3 has the sequence CASSPNRAIYGYTF. The nucleotide sequence reads TGTGCCAGCTCACCAAATAGGGCCATCTATGGCTACACCTTC.